These T cell receptor beta chains were read from a single sample in a study of T-cell memory formation after mild COVID-19. TCRdb recomputed calls from the 5' RACE reads with MiXCR, one row per CDR3 protein. The sample carries almost 350,000 distinct CDR3 sequences, 20% to 25% recorded once. Sequencing was done on a sample of PBMCs or a T cell subset sorted from them (not recorded which). The source of these receptors is a man younger than 35 who had mild COVID-19 (a few samples of this study predate the infection). Cell type and time point are not known. Both conserved end residues are part of each CDR3. Each record gives: V gene, clone size, J gene, D gene, CDR3 protein, CDR3 DNA. The D gene is left open where the match is weak. Rows may omit the clone size; those that give it use once, few, many or a size class.

V gene: TRBV5-1; clone size: many; J gene: TRBJ2-2; D gene: -; CDR3 protein: CASSLGTPESGELFF; CDR3 DNA: TGCGCCAGCAGCTTGGGAACGCCGGAGAGCGGGGAGCTGTTTTTT
V gene: TRBV6-1; clone size: -; J gene: TRBJ1-1; D gene: -; CDR3 protein: CASRSLQRAEAFF; CDR3 DNA: TGTGCCAGCAGATCACTTCAAAGGGCTGAAGCTTTCTTT
V gene: TRBV5-1; clone size: few; J gene: TRBJ1-1; D gene: -; CDR3 protein: CASSPEVLGTEAFF; CDR3 DNA: TGCGCCAGCAGCCCGGAGGTTCTGGGCACTGAAGCTTTCTTT
V gene: TRBV20-1; clone size: -; J gene: TRBJ2-3; D gene: -; CDR3 protein: CSAQGTEPYTDTQYF; CDR3 DNA: TGCAGTGCCCAAGGGACGGAACCATACACAGATACGCAGTATTTT
V gene: TRBV7-2; clone size: once; J gene: TRBJ2-5; D gene: -; CDR3 protein: CASIGIFETQYF; CDR3 DNA: TGTGCCAGCATCGGCATTTTTGAGACCCAGTACTTC
V gene: TRBV5-1; clone size: -; J gene: TRBJ1-5; D gene: TRBD1; CDR3 protein: CASSWQGDQPQHF; CDR3 DNA: TGCGCCAGCAGCTGGCAGGGGGATCAGCCCCAGCATTTT
V gene: TRBV6-2/TRBV6-3; clone size: -; J gene: TRBJ1-5; D gene: -; CDR3 protein: CASNGGHINQPQHF; CDR3 DNA: TGTGCCAGCAACGGGGGCCATATAAACCAGCCCCAGCATTTT
V gene: TRBV12-3/TRBV12-4; clone size: -; J gene: TRBJ2-1; D gene: TRBD2; CDR3 protein: CASSLNGGDLSDQFF; CDR3 DNA: TGTGCCAGCAGTTTAAACGGGGGGGACCTGAGTGATCAGTTCTTC
V gene: TRBV27; clone size: -; J gene: TRBJ1-5; D gene: -; CDR3 protein: CASSSPGSYQPQHF; CDR3 DNA: TGTGCCAGCAGTTCCCCAGGGTCGTATCAGCCCCAGCATTTT
V gene: TRBV4-1; clone size: -; J gene: TRBJ1-5; D gene: TRBD1; CDR3 protein: CASSHPGGFIQPQHF; CDR3 DNA: TGCGCCAGCAGCCACCCAGGGGGCTTCATTCAGCCCCAGCATTTT
V gene: TRBV29-1; clone size: few; J gene: TRBJ2-3; D gene: -; CDR3 protein: CSVPGDTDTQYF; CDR3 DNA: TGCAGCGTTCCGGGGGACACAGATACGCAGTATTTT
V gene: TRBV12-3/TRBV12-4; clone size: few; J gene: TRBJ1-2; D gene: -; CDR3 protein: CASSLGGPLGYTF; CDR3 DNA: TGTGCCAGCAGTTTAGGAGGACCCTTGGGCTACACCTTC
V gene: TRBV11-2; clone size: few; J gene: TRBJ2-1; D gene: -; CDR3 protein: CASSPAATYNEQFF; CDR3 DNA: TGTGCCAGCAGCCCCGCCGCGACCTACAATGAGCAGTTCTTC
V gene: TRBV12-3/TRBV12-4; clone size: few; J gene: TRBJ1-5; D gene: -; CDR3 protein: CASSPLGLGDNQPQHF; CDR3 DNA: TGTGCCAGCAGCCCCTTGGGCCTTGGAGACAATCAGCCCCAGCATTTT
V gene: TRBV5-1; clone size: -; J gene: TRBJ2-2; D gene: -; CDR3 protein: CASSPGVANTGELFF; CDR3 DNA: TGCGCCAGCAGCCCAGGGGTTGCGAACACCGGGGAGCTGTTTTTT
V gene: TRBV4-1; clone size: -; J gene: TRBJ1-5; D gene: -; CDR3 protein: CASSQVLGNQPQHF; CDR3 DNA: TGCGCCAGCAGCCAAGTTCTGGGGAATCAGCCCCAGCATTTT
V gene: TRBV12-3/TRBV12-4; clone size: few; J gene: TRBJ2-1; D gene: -; CDR3 protein: CASTGMYYNEQFF; CDR3 DNA: TGTGCCAGCACGGGGATGTACTACAATGAGCAGTTCTTC
V gene: TRBV7-2; clone size: -; J gene: TRBJ1-2; D gene: -; CDR3 protein: CASSFMTADLTGYTF; CDR3 DNA: TGTGCCAGCAGCTTTATGACAGCTGATTTAACTGGCTACACCTTC
V gene: TRBV7-6; clone size: few; J gene: TRBJ2-3; D gene: -; CDR3 protein: CASSLEGGGRDTQYF; CDR3 DNA: TGTGCCAGCAGCTTAGAAGGCGGGGGCCGGGATACGCAGTATTTT
V gene: TRBV11-3; clone size: few; J gene: TRBJ2-1; D gene: -; CDR3 protein: CASSSGTNEQFF; CDR3 DNA: TGTGCCAGCAGCTCTGGGACGAATGAGCAGTTCTTC
V gene: TRBV7-3; clone size: -; J gene: TRBJ2-5; D gene: -; CDR3 protein: CASSLGGVETQYF; CDR3 DNA: TGTGCCAGCAGCTTAGGAGGGGTAGAGACCCAGTACTTC
V gene: TRBV15; clone size: -; J gene: TRBJ2-3; D gene: -; CDR3 protein: CATSARSGLRADTQYF; CDR3 DNA: TGTGCCACCAGCGCTAGGAGCGGCCTCCGGGCAGATACGCAGTATTTT
V gene: TRBV7-9; clone size: -; J gene: TRBJ2-7; D gene: -; CDR3 protein: CASSSGVNEQYF; CDR3 DNA: TGTGCCAGCAGCTCCGGGGTGAACGAGCAGTACTTC
V gene: TRBV6-2/TRBV6-3; clone size: -; J gene: TRBJ2-1; D gene: TRBD1; CDR3 protein: CASSQARGTGGRF; CDR3 DNA: TGTGCCAGCAGTCAAGCCAGGGGGACAGGGGGACGGTTC
V gene: TRBV7-9; clone size: -; J gene: TRBJ1-3; D gene: -; CDR3 protein: CASSLAGPFSGNTIYF; CDR3 DNA: TGTGCCAGCAGCTTAGCGGGACCGTTCTCTGGAAACACCATATATTTT
V gene: TRBV7-6; clone size: many; J gene: TRBJ1-6; D gene: TRBD1; CDR3 protein: CASSLGGTGGSPLHF; CDR3 DNA: TGTGCCAGCAGCTTAGGAGGGACAGGGGGTTCACCCCTCCACTTT
V gene: TRBV4-3; clone size: many; J gene: TRBJ2-5; D gene: -; CDR3 protein: CASSQETGSTQETQYF; CDR3 DNA: TGCGCCAGCAGCCAAGAAACGGGGAGTACTCAAGAGACCCAGTACTTC
V gene: TRBV6-5; clone size: few; J gene: TRBJ2-7; D gene: -; CDR3 protein: CASSPPGRLEQYF; CDR3 DNA: TGTGCCAGCAGTCCCCCGGGACGGCTAGAGCAGTACTTC
V gene: TRBV5-1; clone size: -; J gene: TRBJ1-1; D gene: TRBD1; CDR3 protein: CASSLRGQGGNTEAFF; CDR3 DNA: TGCGCCAGCAGCTTGAGGGGACAGGGGGGGAACACTGAAGCTTTCTTT
V gene: TRBV4-3; clone size: -; J gene: TRBJ1-2; D gene: TRBD1; CDR3 protein: CASSQEVRDRGSHGYTF; CDR3 DNA: TGCGCCAGCAGCCAAGAGGTCCGTGACAGGGGGTCCCATGGCTACACCTTC
V gene: TRBV6-1; clone size: -; J gene: TRBJ2-5; D gene: -; CDR3 protein: CASSEKWETQYF; CDR3 DNA: TGTGCCAGCAGTGAAAAATGGGAGACCCAGTACTTC
V gene: TRBV7-9; clone size: -; J gene: TRBJ2-4; D gene: -; CDR3 protein: CASSSDGLAKNIQYF; CDR3 DNA: TGTGCCAGCAGCTCAGACGGGCTAGCCAAAAACATTCAGTACTTC
V gene: TRBV5-1; clone size: many; J gene: TRBJ2-1; D gene: -; CDR3 protein: CASSQRGPSDEQFF; CDR3 DNA: TGCGCCAGCAGCCAGCGCGGGCCTTCGGATGAGCAGTTCTTC
V gene: TRBV9; clone size: few; J gene: TRBJ2-2; D gene: -; CDR3 protein: CASSVLQGASNTGELFF; CDR3 DNA: TGTGCCAGCAGCGTCCTTCAAGGGGCCTCGAACACCGGGGAGCTGTTTTTT
V gene: TRBV15; clone size: few; J gene: TRBJ2-7; D gene: TRBD1; CDR3 protein: CATIDGEQGRNRAYF; CDR3 DNA: TGTGCCACCATAGACGGGGAACAGGGGAGAAATCGGGCGTACTTC
V gene: TRBV7-2; clone size: -; J gene: TRBJ1-5; D gene: -; CDR3 protein: CASSLVYGGAGLNQPQHF; CDR3 DNA: TGTGCCAGCAGCTTAGTGTATGGGGGCGCCGGGCTAAATCAGCCCCAGCATTTT
V gene: TRBV4-1; clone size: -; J gene: TRBJ1-6; D gene: TRBD1; CDR3 protein: CASSQDGTVSSYNSPLHF; CDR3 DNA: TGCGCCAGCAGCCAAGATGGGACAGTGAGCTCCTATAATTCACCCCTCCACTTT
V gene: TRBV7-9; clone size: -; J gene: TRBJ1-4; D gene: TRBD1; CDR3 protein: CASSPWDRALGKLFF; CDR3 DNA: TGTGCCAGCAGCCCTTGGGACAGGGCGCTGGGAAAACTGTTTTTT
V gene: TRBV7-9; clone size: -; J gene: TRBJ1-4; D gene: -; CDR3 protein: CASSLRQANEKLFF; CDR3 DNA: TGTGCCAGCAGCTTAAGACAGGCAAATGAAAAACTGTTTTTT
V gene: TRBV20-1; clone size: few; J gene: TRBJ2-3; D gene: TRBD1; CDR3 protein: CSARDRDRSWDTQYF; CDR3 DNA: TGCAGTGCTAGGGACCGGGACAGGTCCTGGGATACGCAGTATTTT
V gene: TRBV5-1; clone size: -; J gene: TRBJ2-3; D gene: TRBD1; CDR3 protein: CASSYDRGTDTQYF; CDR3 DNA: TGCGCCAGCAGCTATGACAGGGGCACAGATACGCAGTATTTT
V gene: TRBV14; clone size: few; J gene: TRBJ2-7; D gene: TRBD1; CDR3 protein: CASSQERQGEQYF; CDR3 DNA: TGTGCCAGCAGCCAAGAACGACAGGGAGAGCAGTACTTC
V gene: TRBV20-1; clone size: -; J gene: TRBJ2-3; D gene: TRBD2; CDR3 protein: CSADDGGSGGRDTQYF; CDR3 DNA: TGCAGTGCCGACGACGGTGGTAGCGGGGGGAGGGATACGCAGTATTTT
V gene: TRBV4-3; clone size: few; J gene: TRBJ1-5; D gene: -; CDR3 protein: CASSQRAGFGSQPQHF; CDR3 DNA: TGCGCCAGCAGCCAAAGGGCAGGGTTTGGAAGTCAGCCCCAGCATTTT
V gene: TRBV27; clone size: few; J gene: TRBJ1-1; D gene: -; CDR3 protein: CASSFPGQEAFF; CDR3 DNA: TGTGCCAGCAGTTTTCCCGGACAGGAAGCTTTCTTT
V gene: TRBV18; clone size: many; J gene: TRBJ2-1; D gene: -; CDR3 protein: CASSPGGSYNEQFF; CDR3 DNA: TGTGCCAGCTCACCAGGGGGCTCCTACAATGAGCAGTTCTTC
V gene: TRBV5-1; clone size: few; J gene: TRBJ2-2; D gene: -; CDR3 protein: CASSFQTRAHTGELFF; CDR3 DNA: TGCGCCAGCAGCTTCCAGACCAGGGCCCACACCGGGGAGCTGTTTTTT
V gene: TRBV5-5; clone size: many; J gene: TRBJ2-5; D gene: -; CDR3 protein: CASSFRRETQYF; CDR3 DNA: TGTGCCAGCAGCTTCAGGAGAGAGACCCAGTACTTC
V gene: TRBV18; clone size: few; J gene: TRBJ2-1; D gene: TRBD2; CDR3 protein: CASSPARGEYNEQFF; CDR3 DNA: TGTGCCAGCTCACCCGCCCGGGGGGAGTACAATGAGCAGTTCTTC
V gene: TRBV11-1; clone size: few; J gene: TRBJ1-2; D gene: TRBD1; CDR3 protein: CASSPEYGQGAGYTF; CDR3 DNA: TGTGCCAGCAGCCCGGAATACGGACAGGGAGCCGGCTACACCTTC
V gene: TRBV12-3/TRBV12-4; clone size: few; J gene: TRBJ2-5; D gene: TRBD1; CDR3 protein: CASSHTGGDSKETQYF; CDR3 DNA: TGTGCCAGCAGCCACACAGGGGGCGATTCCAAAGAGACCCAGTACTTC
V gene: TRBV7-8; clone size: few; J gene: TRBJ1-5; D gene: -; CDR3 protein: CASSSQGIRRNQPQHF; CDR3 DNA: TGTGCCAGCAGCTCCCAGGGAATTCGACGCAATCAGCCCCAGCATTTT
V gene: TRBV20-1; clone size: few; J gene: TRBJ2-3; D gene: TRBD2; CDR3 protein: CSAQTGGPDTQYF; CDR3 DNA: TGCAGTGCACAGACGGGGGGGCCAGATACGCAGTATTTT